This paragraph covers one TCR beta chain sequence. In the original analysis: Reference gene primer amplification yielded estimated nucleated cell counts. Produced via immunoSEQ multiplex PCR; TCRdb's table is partial and in-frame only. The V and J calls and clone size are taken from that table; D and trimming were inferred from the DNA. The profile covers approximately 210,000 clones, with about 90% appearing a single time and approximately 1.5% taken by the ten largest. The CDR3 contains 13 residues. V was pared by 1 base and J by 5 bases, with 6 bases between. Germline V gene lookup returns CDR1 SGHTA and CDR2 FQGNSA. This entry is derived from a study of blood T cell repertoires in COVID-19. About the study: Italy, Spain and the United States were the sources of the convalescent and acute COVID-19 samples. T cells, B-cell-depleted T cells, or PBMCs provided the cDNA or gDNA that served as material.

Sequencing was carried out using peripheral blood. V gene TRBV7-2 combines with J gene TRBJ1-5; D remains unclear. The sequence came from a man aged 18 to 29 with active or convalescent COVID-19. CDR3 in amino acids: CASSLDRDQPQHF. DNA of the CDR3: TGTGCCAGCAGCTTAGACAGAGATCAGCCCCAGCATTTT.